These 26 T cell receptor beta chains came from one sample sequenced in a study of regulatory dendritic cells for organ transplantation. Sorted T cells were CFSE-labeled and cultured 5 days with allogeneic regulatory or mature dendritic cells at 1:10. Their specific antigens are unknown. The assay was immunoSEQ multiplex PCR, and TCRdb's table has in-frame clones only and misses some. The sample carries 20,000 to 25,000 clones, around 86% recorded once. Sequenced material: naive CD4+ T cells from blood cultured with dendritic cells. Subset given: CD45RA+ naive T cells. These receptors were collected from a human donor in good health.

The chain employs TRBV9 and TRBJ1-5; 7 nucleotides line up with TRBD1. V lost 3 bases, J lost 2 bases, and 5 bases stayed unmatched. The CDR3 spans 15 residues. The germline V gene has CDR1 SGDLS and CDR2 YYNGEE. CDR3 sequence: CASSGRGTRNQPQHF. CDR3 DNA: TGTGCCAGCAGCGGCAGGGGGACGCGCAATCAGCCCCAGCATTTT.

The CDR3 bases are TGTGCCAGCAGTCCAACTAGCACAGATACGCAGTATTTT. It specifies CASSPTSTDTQYF. The chain combines TRBV25-1 with TRBJ2-3; D unclear. The V and J ends lost 5 bases and 0 bases respectively, with 6 bases between them. The CDR3 consists of 13 residues. Germline CDR1 reads MGHDK; CDR2 reads SYGVNS.

V usage is TRBV7-2 and J usage is TRBJ2-7; D is unclear. Trimming removed 4 bases at V and 3 bases at J, with 7 bases between. The V gene's germline CDR1 is SGHTA and CDR2 FQGNSA. The CDR3 has 12 residues. This CDR3 reads CASSSGYYEQYF. For the CDR3, the DNA is TGTGCCAGCAGCTCGGGTTACTACGAGCAGTACTTC.

To note about this clone: This sample includes further DNA sequences coding for the same CDR3. The CDR3 protein is CASNRQGTYEQYF. Written as DNA, the CDR3 is TGCGCCAGTAACCGTCAGGGTACCTACGAGCAGTACTTC. This rearrangement joins TRBV5-1 to TRBJ2-7; D may be TRBD1 (5 bases). Per the germline V gene, CDR1 is SGHRS and CDR2 is YFSETQ. The CDR3 runs to 13 residues. V lost 8 bases, J lost 2 bases, and 14 bases lay in between.

The rearrangement joins TRBV27 to TRBJ2-2; perhaps TRBD2 as D (5 bases). Germline CDR1 is MNHEY and CDR2 is SMNVEV (reference sequence). Trimming stripped 2 bases from V and 4 bases from J, with 5 bases between. The CDR3 spans 13 residues. The CDR3 protein is CASSLSGTGELFF. The CDR3 nucleotides read TGTGCCAGCAGTTTAAGCGGCACCGGGGAGCTGTTTTTT.

The chain employs TRBV19 and TRBJ2-1, with D unclear. The CDR3 loop spans 15 amino acids. V shed 5 bases and J shed 5 bases, with 16 bases lying between them. The germline gives CDR1 LNHDA, CDR2 SQIVND (reference sequence). The chain's CDR3 is CASSFPGRYHNEQFF. The CDR3 DNA follows: TGTGCCAGTAGTTTCCCCGGCCGGTATCACAATGAGCAGTTCTTC.

This sequence joins TRBV27 and TRBJ2-1; TRBD2 matches at 11 bases. There are 16 residues in the CDR3. The V gene's germline CDR1 is MNHEY and CDR2 SMNVEV (reference sequence). V shed 4 bases, J shed 7 bases, and the junction held 9 bases outside the gene matches. The CDR3 nucleotides are TGTGCCAGCAGTTCCCTACTAGCGGGAGCGGGGAATGAGCAGTTCTTC. It codes for CASSSLLAGAGNEQFF.

V and J are TRBV5-1 and TRBJ2-3; D is uncertain. The CDR3 contains 16 residues. Germline V gene sequence: CDR1 SGHRS, CDR2 YFSETQ. The V and J ends lost 0 bases and 2 bases respectively, with 13 bases between them. CDR3 region: CASSLERPANTDTQYF. CDR3 sequence (DNA): TGCGCCAGCAGCTTGGAGAGACCAGCAAACACAGATACGCAGTATTTT.

This chain links TRBV18 with TRBJ1-1; a weak D match, TRBD1 (6 bases). The V end lost 5 bases, the J end lost 6 bases, and 7 bases lay between the germline ends. The germline V gene has CDR1 KGHSH and CDR2 LQKENI. CDR3 length equals 11 residues. CDR3 loop: CASSGGSEAFF. The CDR3 coding sequence is TGTGCCAGCTCAGGGGGCTCTGAAGCTTTCTTT. The whole variable domain, remainder taken from reference TRBV18 and TRBJ1-1, is NAGVMQNPRHLVRRRGQEARLRCSPMKGHSHVYWYRQLPEEGLKFMVYLQKENIIDESGMPKERFSAEFPKEGPSILRIQQVVRGDSAAYFCASSGGSEAFFGQGTRLTVV.

The chain joins TRBV28 to TRBJ1-4; unclear D gene. Trimming stripped 6 bases from V and 8 bases from J, with 10 bases between. The CDR3 length is 12 residues. The germline V gene encodes CDR1 MDHEN and CDR2 SYDVKM. CDR3 coding DNA: TGTGCCAGCAGGCCGACGGGGGAAAAACTGTTTTTT. It encodes CASRPTGEKLFF. Supplemented by reference TRBV28 and TRBJ1-4, the full variable domain reads DVKVTQSSRYLVKRTGEKVFLECVQDMDHENMFWYRQDPGLGLRLIYFSYDVKMKEKGDIPEGYSVSREKKERFSLILESASTNQTSMYLCASRPTGEKLFFGSGTQLSVL.

The chain couples TRBV9 to TRBJ1-2, with a weak D call TRBD1 (6 bases). The germline gives CDR1 SGDLS, CDR2 YYNGEE. This CDR3 is 16 amino acids long. The V end was cut by 0 bases, the J end by 4 bases, with 16 bases between. CDR3 amino acids: CASSVDIGGRAYGYTF. The CDR3 DNA sequence: TGTGCCAGCAGCGTAGACATCGGGGGCAGGGCCTATGGCTACACCTTC.

This clone was picked up a small number of times. The chain has TRBV6-5 and TRBJ1-2, with TRBD1 matching over 8 bases. With 2 bases clipped from V and 4 bases from J, the junction kept 6 bases outside the gene matches. The CDR3 has 15 amino acids. Germline V gene sequence: CDR1 MNHEY, CDR2 SVGAGI. The chain's CDR3 is CASSYRGDRGYGYTF. The DNA for the CDR3 is TGTGCCAGCAGTTACCGAGGCGACAGGGGCTATGGCTACACCTTC.

The chain uses TRBV28 and TRBJ2-1, with 9 bases that match TRBD2. CDR1 is MDHEN and CDR2 is SYDVKM in the germline V gene. This CDR3 region has 18 residues. V lost 6 bases and J lost 4; bases outside the gene matches: 16. The CDR3 coding sequence is TGTGCCAGCAGGGGCGATGGGAGCGGGAGGCTAAAGTACAATGAGCAGTTCTTC. As protein: CASRGDGSGRLKYNEQFF.

This chain links TRBV2 with TRBJ2-6; D gene unclear. The CDR3 is 11 residues long. Germline CDR1 is SNHLY and CDR2 is FYNNEI. CDR3 DNA sequence: TGTGCGAGCTCTGGGGCCAACGTCCTGACTTTC. It codes for CASSGANVLTF.

The chain employs TRBV21-1 and TRBJ2-2; the D call TRBD2 from the table was never checked on the DNA. TRBV21-1 is marked as a pseudogene. The CDR3 totals 15 residues. The CDR3 DNA follows: TGTGCCAGCAGCAAAGTTACTAGCGGAACCGGGGAGCTGTTTTTT. Translating gives CASSKVTSGTGELFF.

The J gene is TRBJ2-7, the V gene TRBV9; D call uncertain. This CDR3 is 14 amino acids long. Trimming removed 0 bases from V and 2 bases from J, with 9 bases in between. Germline V gene data show CDR1 as SGDLS and CDR2 as YYNGEE. As DNA, the CDR3 is TGTGCCAGCAGCGTAGAAGCGCCACCCTACGAGCAGTACTTC. This gives the protein CASSVEAPPYEQYF.

This chain links TRBV6-5 with TRBJ2-2; unclear D gene. Trimming shortened V by 8 bases and J by 0 bases, and 10 bases separated the two germline ends. Looked up from germline, CDR1 is MNHEY and CDR2 is SVGAGI. CDR3 size: 14 residues. CDR3 nucleotide sequence: TGTGCCAGCCTGAGCGAGACGAACACCGGGGAGCTGTTTTTT. Protein: CASLSETNTGELFF.

The chain carries TRBV5-6 and TRBJ2-5, with 8 bases identical to TRBD2. From germline, CDR1 is SGHDT and CDR2 YYEEEE. The J segment lost 1 base and the V segment lost 0 bases, leaving 5 bases of the junction unmatched. The CDR3 has 16 residues. This chain's CDR3 is CASSLVVAGPQETQYF. The CDR3 coding sequence is TGTGCCAGCAGCTTGGTAGTAGCGGGGCCCCAAGAGACCCAGTACTTC.

V and J are TRBV29-1 and TRBJ2-7; the D is unclear. The germline CDR1 and CDR2 sequences are SQVTM and ANQGSEA. There are 13 residues in the CDR3. V was trimmed by 2 bases and J by 4 bases, leaving 12 bases between them. CDR3 nucleotides: TGCAGCGTTGAATACCCCACCTCTTACGAGCAGTACTTC. This encodes CSVEYPTSYEQYF.

The chain employs TRBV10-1 and TRBJ2-5; 7 positions match TRBD2. CDR1 WNHNN and CDR2 SYGVQD come from the germline V gene (reference sequence). Losses at the gene ends were 6 bases for V and 3 bases for J; bases not matched to a gene: 25. The length of the CDR3 is 20 residues. The CDR3 loop is CASRRLSFRAGGIGKETQYF. The CDR3 DNA is TGCGCCAGCAGGAGGTTGAGTTTCAGGGCCGGGGGGATAGGGAAAGAGACCCAGTACTTC.

The DNA of the CDR3 is TGTGCCAGCAGCCTGGGGGGGCGCGAATGGGCCCAGTACTTC. As protein: CASSLGGREWAQYF. The chain recombines TRBV25-1 with TRBJ2-5; D possibly corresponds to TRBD2 (7 bases). CDR1 and CDR2 (germline): MGHDK, SYGVNS. The CDR3 has 14 amino acids. Trimming took off 6 bases at V and 9 bases at J, with 20 bases between the two ends.

This clone was recorded a few times. The V gene is TRBV5-4, the J gene TRBJ1-2, with TRBD1 as a possible D gene (6 bases). The CDR3 has 15 amino acids. Trimming removed 4 bases at V and 8 bases at J, with 21 bases between. Looked up from germline, CDR1 is SGHNT and CDR2 is YYREEE (reference sequence). The CDR3: CASSPDPTGREGYTF. The CDR3 DNA reads TGTGCCAGCAGCCCGGACCCTACAGGGAGAGAGGGCTACACCTTC.

The chain employs TRBV6-5 and TRBJ1-5; D not resolved. CDR3 size: 12 residues. V dropped 4 bases and J dropped 7 bases, with 8 bases sitting between them. CDR1 MNHEY and CDR2 SVGAGI come from the germline V gene. For the CDR3, the DNA is TGTGCCAGCAGTTCACCCAGCCAGCCCCAGCATTTT. This sequence encodes CASSSPSQPQHF.

In its sample, this clone was seen once. The CDR3, as DNA: TGTGCCAGCAGTGAATATGGACTAGCGAGAGGCAATGAGCAGTTCTTC. It specifies CASSEYGLARGNEQFF. The V call is TRBV6-1, the J call TRBJ2-1; the match to TRBD2 covers 9 bases. CDR1 MNHNS and CDR2 SASEGT come from the germline V gene. The CDR3 contains 16 residues. The V segment lost 2 bases and the J segment 6 bases; nucleotides outside the gene matches: 8.

This chain joins TRBV7-9 and TRBJ2-7; 9 bases align to TRBD1. J was trimmed by 2 bases and V by 4 bases; bases with no gene match: 3. The CDR3 extends over 14 amino acids. CDR1 and CDR2 (germline): SEHNR, FQNEAQ (reference sequence). The CDR3 reads CASSSGTGTYEQYF. The CDR3 DNA is TGTGCCAGCAGCTCTGGGACAGGGACCTACGAGCAGTACTTC.

The genes are TRBV18 and TRBJ1-2; possible D gene TRBD1, 6 bases. There are 15 residues in the CDR3. The germline gives CDR1 KGHSH, CDR2 LQKENI. V was cut by 4 bases and J by 4 bases, with 16 bases left in between. CDR3 DNA sequence: TGTGCCAGCTCACTACCGGCCGGAGGGGGCTATGGCTACACCTTC. Amino acid sequence: CASSLPAGGGYGYTF. The variable domain in full, with the rest retrieved from reference TRBV18 and TRBJ1-2, is NAGVMQNPRHLVRRRGQEARLRCSPMKGHSHVYWYRQLPEEGLKFMVYLQKENIIDESGMPKERFSAEFPKEGPSILRIQQVVRGDSAAYFCASSLPAGGGYGYTFGSGTRLTVV.